Below are 19 T cell receptor beta chains sequenced from a single sample in a study of T cells after yellow fever vaccination. TCRdb re-called the 5' RACE reads through MiXCR, storing one row per CDR3 protein. The sample includes 500,000 to 700,000 distinct CDR3 sequences, about 19% seen only once; the top ten take around 15%. The sample consisted of PBMCs, taken 15 days after the yellow fever booster vaccination. The receptors were sampled from a man aged 25-45 years who received the YFV17D yellow fever vaccine.

The chain recombines TRBV12-3 or TRBV12-4 with TRBJ2-3, with 9 bases fitting TRBD1. V shed 6 bases, J shed 4 bases, and the junction held 5 bases outside the gene matches. The CDR3 sequence is 14 residues long. Written as DNA, the CDR3 is TGTGCCAGCAGATCGGACAGGGGCGCAGATACGCAGTATTTT. Protein sequence: CASRSDRGADTQYF.

This clonotype was observed a handful of times. The chain has TRBV20-1 and TRBJ2-3, with TRBD2 as a possible D gene (7 bases). This CDR3 is 16 amino acids long. CDR1 and CDR2 from the germline V gene are DFQATT and SNEGSKA (reference sequence). V lost 1 base, J lost 0 bases, and 14 bases lay in between. The DNA of the CDR3 is TGCAGTGCTAGAGCGTGGCGGGGGCTTAGCACAGATACGCAGTATTTT. Its translation is CSARAWRGLSTDTQYF.

The chain uses TRBV7-8 and TRBJ2-2; D is ambiguous. From germline, CDR1 is SGHVS and CDR2 FQNEAQ. V gave up 0 bases and J gave up 5 bases, with 16 bases separating them. The CDR3 spans 17 residues. The CDR3 protein is CASSLARSPTGTGELFF. The CDR3 coding sequence is TGTGCCAGCAGCTTAGCGCGATCACCTACCGGAACCGGGGAGCTGTTTTTT.

This chain's CDR3 is CASSPLAPQETQYF. CDR3 DNA sequence: TGTGCCAGCAGTCCACTAGCACCCCAAGAGACCCAGTACTTC. V and J are TRBV6-1 and TRBJ2-5; a possible D gene is TRBD2 (6 bases). This CDR3 is built from 14 residues. V lost 5 bases and J lost 1, with 11 bases in between. Germline loops: CDR1 MNHNS, CDR2 SASEGT.

This sequence joins TRBV20-1 and TRBJ2-3, with unresolved D. Germline lookup yields CDR1 DFQATT and CDR2 SNEGSKA (reference sequence). The CDR3 spans 13 residues. V lost 8 bases, J lost 2 bases, and 14 bases lay in between. In DNA, the CDR3 is TGCAGTACGAGGAGTTGGGTCACAGATACGCAGTATTTT. Its translation: CSTRSWVTDTQYF.

The chain is built from TRBV28 and TRBJ2-5; TRBD1 matches 10 bases. This CDR3 is 15 amino acids long. The junction had 7 bases not matched to a gene; V was cut back by 5 bases and J by 4 bases. Germline V lookup: CDR1 MDHEN, CDR2 SYDVKM. CDR3 DNA sequence: TGTGCCAGCAGTCTAGGGACAGGGGAGCCAGAGACCCAGTACTTC. It specifies CASSLGTGEPETQYF.

V usage is TRBV4-3 and J usage is TRBJ1-4, with D possibly matching TRBD1 (5 bases). This CDR3 has 14 residues. Germline CDR1 LGHNA, CDR2 YSLEER. Trimming shortened V by 3 bases and J by 6 bases, and 11 bases separated the two germline ends. The CDR3 nucleotides are TGCGCCAGCAGCCAGCGGGGGGTTGATGAAAAACTGTTTTTT. Translating it yields CASSQRGVDEKLFF.

This chain joins TRBV7-6 and TRBJ2-4; 10 positions match TRBD2. Germline V gives CDR1 SGHVS, CDR2 FNYEAQ. The ends lost 5 bases at V and 7 bases at J; junction bases unmatched: 8. The CDR3 has 15 amino acids. CDR3 residues: CASSLLAGEANIQYF. In DNA form, the CDR3 reads TGTGCCAGCAGCCTTCTAGCGGGAGAGGCCAACATTCAGTACTTC.

This chain links TRBV20-1 with TRBJ2-2; no firm D call. This CDR3 comprises 15 residues. With 1 base removed from V and 4 bases from J, the gap between germline ends came to 13 bases. Germline CDR1 reads DFQATT; CDR2 reads SNEGSKA (reference sequence). The CDR3 loop is CSARGGRPSTGELFF. The CDR3 DNA sequence: TGCAGTGCTAGAGGAGGCAGGCCCAGCACCGGGGAGCTGTTTTTT.

V and J are TRBV20-1 and TRBJ2-7; perhaps TRBD1 as D (5 bases). This CDR3 has 14 amino acids. CDR1 is DFQATT, CDR2 SNEGSKA, per germline (reference sequence). The V end was cut by 0 bases, the J end by 5 bases, with 14 bases between. The CDR3 protein is CSARDFDQGNEQYF. The CDR3 bases are TGCAGTGCTAGAGATTTCGACCAGGGTAACGAGCAGTACTTC.

This clonotype was observed many times. J is TRBJ2-3 and V is TRBV18, with D uncertain. V shed 8 bases and J shed 4 bases, with 10 bases lying between them. The CDR3 loop spans 12 amino acids. The germline V gene has CDR1 KGHSH and CDR2 LQKENI. CDR3 DNA: TGTGCCAGCCGTTCTGAGGCAGATACGCAGTATTTT. Translated: CASRSEADTQYF.

A few counts support this clonotype. This chain uses TRBV6-5 with TRBJ2-3, with D uncertain. Germline V CDR1 and CDR2: MNHEY, SVGAGI. Trimming removed 0 bases at V and 0 bases at J, with 7 bases between. The CDR3 is made up of 15 amino acids. The CDR3 sequence: CASSYSIRSTDTQYF. CDR3 DNA: TGTGCCAGCAGTTACTCGATACGGAGCACAGATACGCAGTATTTT.

In this sample, this clonotype turned up a few times. The V gene is TRBV11-2, the J gene TRBJ2-7; 7 nucleotides line up with TRBD1. CDR1 is SGHAT, CDR2 FQNNGV, per germline. This CDR3 comprises 15 residues. Germline trimming cut 3 bases from V and 5 bases from J; bases unmatched to any gene: 10. CDR3 nucleotides: TGTGCCAGCAGCTTTAGCCGACAGGGAATCAACGAGCAGTACTTC. This codes for CASSFSRQGINEQYF.

The chain employs TRBV29-1 and TRBJ1-1; no firm D call. CDR3 length: 13 residues. With 3 bases removed from V and 1 base from J, the gap between germline ends came to 9 bases. Germline loops: CDR1 SQVTM, CDR2 ANQGSEA. This CDR3 reads CSVEVTANTEAFF. The DNA of the CDR3 is TGCAGCGTTGAGGTTACGGCGAACACTGAAGCTTTCTTT.

Only a few counts were recorded for this clonotype. The chain has TRBV6-1 and TRBJ1-1; a weak D match, TRBD1 (6 bases). CDR1 MNHNS and CDR2 SASEGT come from the germline V gene. V gave up 3 bases and J gave up 9 bases, with 8 bases separating them. CDR3 size: 11 residues. The CDR3: CASSDGGKAFF. Written as DNA, the CDR3 is TGTGCCAGCAGTGACGGGGGCAAAGCTTTCTTT.

The genes are TRBV6-1 and TRBJ1-1, with 9 bases identical to TRBD1. The CDR3 contains 15 residues. Germline CDR1 and CDR2: MNHNS and SASEGT. V lost 5 bases to trimming and J lost 4 bases; unmatched junction nucleotides: 8. CDR3 DNA: TGTGCCAGCAGTCGGCCGGGACAGGGTAGCACTGAAGCTTTCTTT. It yields the protein CASSRPGQGSTEAFF.

The chain is built from TRBV18 and TRBJ1-6; a weak D match, TRBD1 (5 bases). The CDR3 extends over 13 amino acids. Deletions cut 5 bases from V and 7 bases from J, with 9 bases between. Germline assignment: CDR1 KGHSH and CDR2 LQKENI. Here the CDR3 reads CASSGGGNSPLHF. The CDR3 DNA follows: TGTGCCAGCTCAGGGGGTGGAAATTCACCCCTCCACTTT.

This clonotype occurred many times. The genes are TRBV7-6 and TRBJ2-7; D tentatively reads TRBD1 or TRBD2 (5 bases each). CDR1 SGHVS and CDR2 FNYEAQ come from the germline V gene. This CDR3 contains 15 residues. The V end lost 4 bases, the J end lost 3 bases, and 16 bases lay between the germline ends. The CDR3: CASSSPGQGLYEQYF. CDR3 nucleotide sequence: TGTGCCAGCAGCTCCCCGGGGCAGGGCCTCTACGAGCAGTACTTC.

In regard to this clonotype: This sequence may be a read error, since a much larger clone differs from it by one base. V usage is TRBV6-5 and J usage is TRBJ2-5, with 7 positions matching TRBD1. In germline, CDR1 is MNHEY, CDR2 SVGAGI. V was pared by 2 bases and J by 1 base, with 4 bases of the junction left unmatched. The CDR3 sequence is 15 residues long. As DNA, the CDR3 is TGTGCCAGCAGTTACACCGGGACAGCCCAAGAGACCCAGTACTTC. Translation gives CASSYTGTAQETQYF.